The 25 T cell receptor beta chains given below trace back to one sample, sequenced in a study of identifying expanded T cells in peripheral blood. The assay was immunoSEQ multiplex PCR, and TCRdb's table has in-frame clones only and misses some. This sample has about 110,000 clones, with around 89% found just once. Sequenced sample: blood. The receptors shown here come from a person aged 18 to 75 in good health.

In DNA form, the CDR3 reads TGTGCCAGCAGCAACGGACCTTTCCGGAGCAATCAGCCCCAGCATTTT. Translating it yields CASSNGPFRSNQPQHF. The chain employs TRBV5-5 and TRBJ1-5; D gene unclear. With 4 bases removed from V and 1 base from J, the gap between germline ends came to 15 bases. CDR1 and CDR2 from the germline V gene are SGHKS and YYEKEE (reference sequence). This CDR3 comprises 16 residues. Full variable domain (remainder filled in from reference TRBV5-5 and TRBJ1-5): DAGVTQSPTHLIKTRGQQVTLRCSPISGHKSVSWYQQVLGQGPQFIFQYYEKEERGRGNFPDRFSARQFPNYSSELNVNALLLGDSALYLCASSNGPFRSNQPQHFGDGTRLSIL.

In DNA form, the CDR3 reads TGTGCCAGCAGTGTTGGCGGGAGCTCCTACAATGAGCAGTTCTTC. Translated, it gives CASSVGGSSYNEQFF. The chain links TRBV27 to TRBJ2-1, with 7 positions matching TRBD2. V lost 5 bases to trimming and J lost 0 bases; unmatched junction nucleotides: 4. Germline V lookup: CDR1 MNHEY, CDR2 SMNVEV (reference sequence). The CDR3 has 15 residues.

The V gene is TRBV5-1, the J gene TRBJ2-2, with no clear D. Germline V gene sequence: CDR1 SGHRS, CDR2 YFSETQ. Trimming removed 0 bases from V and 0 bases from J, with 12 bases in between. CDR3 length: 17 amino acids. The CDR3 coding sequence is TGCGCCAGCAGCTTGGCAATGGTAACAGCGAACACCGGGGAGCTGTTTTTT. Its translation: CASSLAMVTANTGELFF.

V gene TRBV19 combines with J gene TRBJ2-1, with D tentatively TRBD1 (6 bases). This CDR3 comprises 15 residues. The germline V and J ends were trimmed by 4 bases and 3 bases, with 13 bases remaining between them. Germline values: CDR1 LNHDA, CDR2 SQIVND (reference sequence). CDR3 coding DNA: TGTGCCAGTAGTACCCCGGCCAGGGGCTACAATGAGCAGTTCTTC. It yields the protein CASSTPARGYNEQFF.

The gene calls are TRBV6-5 and TRBJ2-3, with unresolved D. The CDR3 covers 15 residues. Trimming shortened V by 4 bases and J by 0 bases, and 11 bases separated the two germline ends. Per the germline V gene, CDR1 is MNHEY and CDR2 is SVGAGI. CDR3 residues: CASSSWPSSTDTQYF. The CDR3 nucleotides read TGTGCCAGCAGTTCATGGCCATCTAGCACAGATACGCAGTATTTT.

The chain carries TRBV20-1 and TRBJ2-5, with D hard to call. Germline V gene sequence: CDR1 DFQATT, CDR2 SNEGSKA (reference sequence). This CDR3 region has 11 residues. Trimming stripped 4 bases from V and 0 bases from J, with 3 bases between. In DNA, the CDR3 is TGCAGTGCTACCTACCAAGAGACCCAGTACTTC. It yields the protein CSATYQETQYF.

On this clone itself: The junction differs from germline at one of its ends, possibly a read error. This chain joins TRBV5-1 and TRBJ1-1, with no clear D. Germline assignment: CDR1 SGHRS and CDR2 YFSETQ. The CDR3 has 15 residues. The CDR3 loop is CASSLGGVGNTEAFF. The CDR3 DNA follows: TGCGCCAGCAGTTTGGGAGGTGTTGGGAACACTGAAGCTTTCTTT.

The V gene is TRBV19, the J gene TRBJ2-2; 9 bases fit TRBD1. The CDR3 covers 16 residues. V lost 3 bases and J lost 0; bases outside the gene matches: 2. Germline V gene sequence: CDR1 LNHDA, CDR2 SQIVND (reference sequence). CDR3 protein: CASSIWTGANTGELFF. The CDR3 region has the DNA TGTGCCAGTAGTATTTGGACAGGGGCGAACACCGGGGAGCTGTTTTTT.

The J gene is TRBJ1-1, the V gene TRBV19; D not resolved. CDR3 length equals 14 residues. V was trimmed by 1 base and J by 1 base, leaving 7 bases between them. In germline, CDR1 is LNHDA, CDR2 SQIVND (reference sequence). DNA of the CDR3: TGTGCCAGTAGTATAGTTCTAGCGAACACTGAAGCTTTCTTT. Its translation is CASSIVLANTEAFF.

The genes are TRBV2 and TRBJ2-3; D remains ambiguous. Germline CDR1 reads SNHLY; CDR2 reads FYNNEI. The CDR3 loop spans 10 amino acids. V was clipped by 5 bases and J by 8 bases, with 5 bases between them. This CDR3 reads CASSIGTQYF. In nucleotides, the CDR3 is TGTGCCAGCAGTATTGGTACGCAGTATTTT.

This chain links TRBV2 with TRBJ1-5, with TRBD1 matching over 7 bases. Germline-derived CDR1 and CDR2 are SNHLY and FYNNEI. CDR3 length equals 14 residues. Losses at the gene ends were 2 bases for V and 7 bases for J; bases not matched to a gene: 5. The CDR3 here is CASSETGVGQPQHF. The CDR3 coding sequence is TGTGCCAGCAGTGAAACAGGGGTAGGCCAGCCCCAGCATTTT.

V is TRBV2 and J is TRBJ2-5, with a tentative D call TRBD1 (5 bases). The CDR3 loop spans 17 amino acids. Trimming stripped 0 bases from V and 4 bases from J, with 18 bases between. Germline V gives CDR1 SNHLY, CDR2 FYNNEI. CDR3 protein: CASSEALGVDVGETQYF. The CDR3 DNA sequence: TGTGCCAGCAGTGAAGCGTTAGGGGTCGATGTCGGAGAGACCCAGTACTTC. Complete variable domain (other parts from reference TRBV2 and TRBJ2-5): EPEVTQTPSHQVTQMGQEVILRCVPISNHLYFYWYRQILGQKVEFLVSFYNNEISEKSEIFDDQFSVERPDGSNFTLKIRSTKLEDSAMYFCASSEALGVDVGETQYFGPGTRLLVL.

The chain employs TRBV28 and TRBJ1-1, with D perhaps TRBD1 (6 bases). Germline V gives CDR1 MDHEN, CDR2 SYDVKM. The germline V and J ends were trimmed by 8 bases and 11 bases, with 24 bases remaining between them. The CDR3 is made up of 14 amino acids. The CDR3 loop is CASHTGLRTQKAFF. The CDR3, as DNA: TGTGCCAGCCATACAGGGTTGAGGACCCAAAAGGCTTTCTTT.

The V call is TRBV5-5, the J call TRBJ2-7; perhaps TRBD2 as D (5 bases). The CDR3 has 13 amino acids. Germline CDR1 is SGHKS and CDR2 is YYEKEE (reference sequence). The V end lost 5 bases, the J end lost 1 base, and 10 bases lay between the germline ends. Here the CDR3 reads CASRFRGSYEQYF. CDR3 bases: TGTGCCAGCAGATTTCGGGGTTCCTACGAGCAGTACTTC. The full variable domain, rest sourced from reference TRBV5-5 and TRBJ2-7, is DAGVTQSPTHLIKTRGQQVTLRCSPISGHKSVSWYQQVLGQGPQFIFQYYEKEERGRGNFPDRFSARQFPNYSSELNVNALLLGDSALYLCASRFRGSYEQYFGPGTRLTVT.

This clone was seen a single time. The chain combines TRBV15 with TRBJ2-7, with D tentatively TRBD1 (7 bases). Deletions cut 0 bases from V and 2 bases from J, with 11 bases between. Germline values: CDR1 LNHNV, CDR2 YYDKDF (reference sequence). This CDR3 contains 15 residues. CDR3 amino acids: CATSRDGGTAYEQYF. In DNA, the CDR3 is TGTGCCACCAGCAGAGATGGGGGGACAGCCTACGAGCAGTACTTC.

The table lists this clone with a count of one. The genes are TRBV9 and TRBJ2-7; 9 bases fit TRBD1. The V segment lost 0 bases and the J segment 3 bases; nucleotides outside the gene matches: 7. Per the germline V gene, CDR1 is SGDLS and CDR2 is YYNGEE. The CDR3 contains 16 residues. In nucleotides, the CDR3 is TGTGCCAGCAGCGTAGGTATAGGGACAGGGTACTACGAGCAGTACTTC. Translation: CASSVGIGTGYYEQYF.

The V gene is TRBV6-5, the J gene TRBJ2-5, with D possibly being TRBD2 (5 bases). The germline gives CDR1 MNHEY, CDR2 SVGAGI. V shed 2 bases and J shed 5 bases, with 15 bases lying between them. This CDR3 region has 15 residues. The CDR3 DNA is TGTGCCAGCAGTTACAGTACGGGGTTGGGGGAGACCCAGTACTTC. Translation gives CASSYSTGLGETQYF.

This sequence joins TRBV29-1 and TRBJ2-3, with D perhaps matching TRBD2 (6 bases). The V gene's germline CDR1 is SQVTM and CDR2 ANQGSEA. The V and J ends lost 3 bases and 5 bases respectively, with 12 bases between them. There are 13 residues in the CDR3. Here the CDR3 reads CSVERRAVDTQYF. CDR3 DNA: TGCAGCGTTGAGCGGAGGGCAGTAGATACGCAGTATTTT.

The genes are TRBV7-9 and TRBJ2-1; D call uncertain. V was shortened by 4 bases and J by 8 bases, with 9 bases between the two germline ends. The germline V gene encodes CDR1 SEHNR and CDR2 FQNEAQ (reference sequence). CDR3 size: 12 residues. The CDR3 coding sequence is TGTGCCAGCAGCTCCCGAAGGTATGAGCAGTTCTTC. It specifies CASSSRRYEQFF.

V and J are TRBV6-4 and TRBJ1-2, with 8 positions matching TRBD1. In germline, CDR1 is MRHNA, CDR2 SNTAGT. The CDR3 covers 14 residues. With 5 bases clipped from V and 4 bases from J, the junction kept 6 bases outside the gene matches. CDR3 in amino acids: CASSMDRAGYGYTF. In DNA, the CDR3 is TGTGCCAGCAGTATGGACAGGGCGGGCTATGGCTACACCTTC.

The J gene is TRBJ2-7, the V gene TRBV9; 10 bases line up with TRBD2. V lost 1 base, J lost 1 base, and 5 bases stayed unmatched. The germline CDR1 and CDR2 sequences are SGDLS and YYNGEE. CDR3 length: 16 residues. The CDR3 sequence is CASSVRSGGGSYEQYF. DNA of the CDR3: TGTGCCAGCAGCGTAAGGAGCGGGGGGGGATCCTACGAGCAGTACTTC.

The chain couples TRBV15 to TRBJ2-5, with D unclear. The germline V gene has CDR1 LNHNV and CDR2 YYDKDF (reference sequence). The CDR3 spans 13 residues. Trimming shortened V by 6 bases and J by 7 bases, and 15 bases separated the two germline ends. The CDR3 DNA follows: TGTGCCACCAGAAATGACTCGTCAGTGACCCAGTACTTC. The encoded protein is CATRNDSSVTQYF. The full variable domain, rest sourced from reference TRBV15 and TRBJ2-5, is DAMVIQNPRYQVTQFGKPVTLSCSQTLNHNVMYWYQQKSSQAPKLLFHYYDKDFNNEADTPDNFQSRRPNTSFCFLDIRSPGLGDTAMYLCATRNDSSVTQYFGPGTRLLVL.

The rearrangement uses TRBV29-1 and TRBJ1-1; the D gene is possibly TRBD1 (6 bases). The CDR3 is made up of 13 amino acids. Germline values: CDR1 SQVTM, CDR2 ANQGSEA. The ends were cut back, 7 bases at V and 6 bases at J, with 18 bases in the middle. This CDR3 is CSDLVGRGPEAFF. In DNA form, the CDR3 reads TGCAGCGACCTCGTGGGCAGGGGACCTGAAGCTTTCTTT.

The chain uses TRBV6-1 and TRBJ2-2; a possible D gene is TRBD2 (6 bases). Trimming left V 4 bases short and J 5 bases short, with 20 bases between. Germline V gene data show CDR1 as MNHNS and CDR2 as SASEGT. The CDR3 loop spans 17 amino acids. The CDR3 region has the DNA TGTGCCAGCAGTGGGCGGGGTGGGGCAGGAGCTACCGGGGAGCTGTTTTTT. This encodes CASSGRGGAGATGELFF.

The V and J genes are TRBV15 and TRBJ2-5, with D possibly matching TRBD1 (5 bases). V gave up 6 bases and J gave up 3 bases, with 11 bases separating them. The length of the CDR3 is 13 residues. Germline CDR1 reads LNHNV; CDR2 reads YYDKDF (reference sequence). CDR3 region: CATRAGLKETQYF. In DNA, the CDR3 is TGTGCCACCAGAGCAGGGCTTAAAGAGACCCAGTACTTC.